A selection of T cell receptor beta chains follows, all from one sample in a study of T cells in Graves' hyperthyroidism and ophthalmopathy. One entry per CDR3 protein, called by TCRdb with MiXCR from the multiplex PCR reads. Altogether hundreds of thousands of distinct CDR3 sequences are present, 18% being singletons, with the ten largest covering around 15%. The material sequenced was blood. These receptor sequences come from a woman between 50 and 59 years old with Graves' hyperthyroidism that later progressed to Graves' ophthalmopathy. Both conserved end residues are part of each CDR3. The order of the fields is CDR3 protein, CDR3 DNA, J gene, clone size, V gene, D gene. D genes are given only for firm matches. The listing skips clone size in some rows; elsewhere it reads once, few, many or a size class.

CASRERGGRNIQYF TGTGCCAGCAGGGAGCGGGGGGGGAGAAACATTCAGTACTTC TRBJ2-4 . TRBV6-2/TRBV6-3 TRBD2
CASSELSGRIGEQYF TGTGCCAGCAGTGAACTTAGCGGGAGGATTGGCGAGCAGTACTTC TRBJ2-7 . TRBV6-1 TRBD2
CASNERGISGGYTF TGTGCCAGCAACGAAAGAGGGATCTCGGGTGGCTACACCTTC TRBJ1-2 . TRBV27 .
CAIRQDTRSSYEQYF TGTGCCATCAGACAAGACACCCGATCCTCCTACGAGCAGTACTTC TRBJ2-7 . TRBV10-3 .
CSARVGTGVGSNQPQHF TGCAGTGCTAGGGTTGGGACAGGGGTTGGTAGCAATCAGCCCCAGCATTTT TRBJ1-5 many TRBV20-1 TRBD1
CASTPDISYNEQFF TGCGCCAGCACTCCGGACATCTCCTACAATGAGCAGTTCTTC TRBJ2-1 . TRBV10-1 .
CATARSFTDTQYF TGTGCCACCGCTCGCAGTTTCACAGATACGCAGTATTTT TRBJ2-3 few TRBV6-1 .
CASSLDGREQFF TGTGCCAGCAGCTTAGATGGACGGGAGCAGTTCTTC TRBJ2-1 many TRBV11-2 .
CASSYSRTPGPLRDTQYF TGTGCCAGCAGTTACTCAAGGACCCCGGGACCGCTTCGAGATACGCAGTATTTT TRBJ2-3 many TRBV6-2/TRBV6-3 .
CASSYRQEGNNEQFF TGTGCCAGCAGTTACAGGCAGGAGGGAAACAATGAGCAGTTCTTC TRBJ2-1 few TRBV6-5 .
CASSSQGASEAFF TGTGCCAGCAGCTCACAGGGGGCGAGTGAAGCTTTCTTT TRBJ1-1 . TRBV5-6 TRBD1
CAWSADGSSYEQYF TGCGCCTGGAGTGCTGACGGGAGCTCCTACGAGCAGTACTTC TRBJ2-7 . TRBV30 .
CASSLLRGGNQPQHF TGCGCCAGCAGCCTCCTGAGAGGGGGCAATCAGCCCCAGCATTTT TRBJ1-5 few TRBV5-1 .
CAWSLGTNTDTQYF TGTGCCTGGAGCCTAGGGACAAACACAGATACGCAGTATTTT TRBJ2-3 . TRBV30 .
CASSFRTGTSEAFF TGTGCCAGCAGCTTCCGGACAGGGACGTCTGAAGCTTTCTTT TRBJ1-1 . TRBV13 TRBD1
CSASPGGGPDTDTQYF TGCAGTGCTAGCCCTGGCGGGGGGCCGGACACAGATACGCAGTATTTT TRBJ2-3 many TRBV20-1 TRBD2
CASSDPWPNYGYTF TGTGCCAGCAGCGACCCATGGCCTAACTATGGCTACACCTTC TRBJ1-2 few TRBV7-9 .
CASSETGDYYNEQFF TGTGCCAGCAGTGAAACGGGGGATTACTACAATGAGCAGTTCTTC TRBJ2-1 few TRBV2 .
CASSRTAPNTEAFF TGTGCCAGCAGCCGGACGGCCCCAAACACTGAAGCTTTCTTT TRBJ1-1 . TRBV7-9 .
CASSLGQGGHSPLHF TGTGCCAGCAGCTTGGGGCAGGGGGGTCATTCACCCCTCCACTTT TRBJ1-6 few TRBV5-4 TRBD1
CASSSDAYGYTF TGTGCCAGCAGCTCCGACGCCTATGGCTACACCTTC TRBJ1-2 many TRBV3-1 .
CASCIRAGTRNEQFF TGTGCCAGCTGCATACGGGCTGGGACGCGTAATGAGCAGTTCTTC TRBJ2-1 . TRBV6-2/TRBV6-3 .
CASTPQGASFTEAFF TGTGCCAGTACCCCCCAGGGGGCGAGTTTTACTGAAGCTTTCTTT TRBJ1-1 many TRBV19 TRBD1
CASSRAEGNYGYTF TGTGCCAGCAGTCGCGCCGAGGGTAACTATGGCTACACCTTC TRBJ1-2 many TRBV2 .
CASSQPFDGAGATNEKLFF TGCGCCAGCAGCCAACCCTTCGACGGCGCCGGTGCAACTAATGAAAAACTGTTTTTT TRBJ1-4 few TRBV4-1 .
CASSLGVGQGKTQYF TGTGCCAGCAGTTTAGGGGTGGGCCAGGGGAAGACCCAGTACTTC TRBJ2-5 many TRBV12-3/TRBV12-4 .
CASSYSGTDYGYTF TGTGCCAGCAGTTACTCCGGGACAGACTATGGCTACACCTTC TRBJ1-2 many TRBV6-2/TRBV6-3 TRBD1
CASSLHGTGNTEAFF TGTGCCAGCAGCTTACACGGGACAGGGAACACTGAAGCTTTCTTT TRBJ1-1 many TRBV7-9 TRBD1
CASSLFTGELGEQYF TGTGCCAGCAGCTTATTTACAGGGGAACTTGGCGAGCAGTACTTC TRBJ2-7 . TRBV7-2 TRBD1
CASSRDRGLMNTEAFF TGTGCCAGCAGTCGGGACAGGGGGCTTATGAACACTGAAGCTTTCTTT TRBJ1-1 . TRBV6-2/TRBV6-3 TRBD1
CASNSRHHQETQYF TGTGCCAGCAACTCCCGACACCACCAAGAGACCCAGTACTTC TRBJ2-5 few TRBV7-9 .
CASSSPDRRNTEAFF TGTGCCAGCAGTTCCCCGGACAGGAGGAACACTGAAGCTTTCTTT TRBJ1-1 many TRBV12-3/TRBV12-4 TRBD1
CASSEFLVSNQPQHF TGTGCCAGCAGTGAATTCCTTGTTAGCAATCAGCCCCAGCATTTT TRBJ1-5 few TRBV6-1 .
CASSLGTGEQYNSPLHF TGTGCCAGCAGTTTGGGGACAGGGGAACAATATAATTCACCCCTCCACTTT TRBJ1-6 . TRBV27 TRBD1
CSARDWAASNEKLFF TGCAGTGCTAGAGATTGGGCAGCTAGTAATGAAAAACTGTTTTTT TRBJ1-4 . TRBV20-1 .
CALAVALGYTF TGTGCCTTGGCCGTGGCGCTAGGCTACACCTTC TRBJ1-2 . TRBV30 .
CASSPRTLGMNTEAFF TGTGCCAGCAGTCCCCGGACACTTGGGATGAACACTGAAGCTTTCTTT TRBJ1-1 . TRBV28 .
CASSWRGRRIFTGANVLTF TGTGCCAGCAGCTGGAGGGGGCGCAGAATTTTTACTGGGGCCAACGTCCTGACTTTC TRBJ2-6 few TRBV5-6 .
CASSLPLGQGLDNEQFF TGTGCCAGCAGCTTGCCACTAGGACAGGGTTTGGACAATGAGCAGTTCTTC TRBJ2-1 many TRBV7-3 TRBD1
CASSIDKGAKDTQYF TGTGCCAGTAGTATAGACAAGGGGGCGAAAGATACGCAGTATTTT TRBJ2-3 . TRBV19 TRBD1